These 24 T cell receptor beta chains were all obtained from the same sample, sequenced in a study of blood T cell repertoires in COVID-19. Produced via immunoSEQ multiplex PCR; TCRdb's table is partial and in-frame only. The data show about 68,000 clones, 80% to 95% seen once. Input material: peripheral blood. These receptors all come from a man between 50 and 59 years old with COVID-19, enrolled during active disease.

V gene TRBV6-1 combines with J gene TRBJ1-5, with D unclear. V was trimmed by 2 bases and J by 7 bases, leaving 15 bases between them. The germline CDR1 and CDR2 sequences are MNHNS and SASEGT. The CDR3 extends over 15 amino acids. The CDR3 reads CASSEIGGSEQPQHF. The CDR3 nucleotides are TGTGCCAGCAGTGAAATTGGCGGGAGCGAACAGCCCCAGCATTTT.

This clone showed up just a few times. The rearrangement joins TRBV4-1 to TRBJ1-5; D is unclear. This CDR3 is 15 amino acids long. V lost 4 bases and J lost 3, with 13 bases in between. Per germline, CDR1 MGHRA and CDR2 YSYEKL. The CDR3 DNA reads as TGCGCCAGCAGCCCGGCGGACTTCGTCAATCAGCCCCAGCATTTT. This sequence encodes CASSPADFVNQPQHF.

The CDR3 bases are TGCGCCAGCAGTCAAAGCGGCCAACTAGCCAAAAACATTCAGTACTTC. Its translation is CASSQSGQLAKNIQYF. The genes are TRBV23-1 and TRBJ2-4, with D perhaps matching TRBD2 (5 bases). TRBV23-1 is assigned to the ORF class and has an uncertain function. CDR3 size: 16 residues. Trimming removed 2 bases at V and 0 bases at J, with 11 bases between.

This clone was seen a few times. V is TRBV3-1 (or the pseudogene TRBV3-2) and J is TRBJ1-1; 9 bases match TRBD1. The V gene end was trimmed by 5 bases and the J gene end by 5 bases; junction bases not matched to a gene: 6. Looked up from germline, CDR1 is LGHDT and CDR2 is YNNKEL (reference sequence). The CDR3 consists of 14 residues. The DNA of the CDR3 is TGTGCCAGCAGCAACTACAGGGGGCGGACTGAAGCTTTCTTT. This sequence encodes CASSNYRGRTEAFF.

V usage is TRBV9 and J usage is TRBJ2-2; 8 bases are shared with TRBD1. The CDR3 is made up of 16 amino acids. V was pared by 4 bases and J by 3 bases, with 8 bases of the junction left unmatched. Germline V gene lookup returns CDR1 SGDLS and CDR2 YYNGEE. DNA for the CDR3: TGTGCCAGCAGCCCGAGGGGGACAGGAGACACCGGGGAGCTGTTTTTT. Its protein is CASSPRGTGDTGELFF. Together with reference TRBV9 and TRBJ2-2, the CDR3 gives the full variable domain: DSGVTQTPKHLITATGQRVTLRCSPRSGDLSVYWYQQSLDQGLQFLIQYYNGEERAKGNILERFSAQQFPDLHSELNLSSLELGDSALYFCASSPRGTGDTGELFFGEGSRLTVL.

The chain recombines TRBV4-1 with TRBJ2-7; possibly TRBD2 for D (5 bases). Per the germline V gene, CDR1 is MGHRA and CDR2 is YSYEKL. The CDR3 consists of 14 residues. V was trimmed by 1 base and J by 2 bases, leaving 9 bases between them. In DNA form, the CDR3 reads TGCGCCAGCAGCCAAGCTAGCCCTCCCTACGAGCAGTACTTC. As protein: CASSQASPPYEQYF.

CDR3 coding DNA: TGTGCCAGCAGTGAAGGAGTACAGGGTCATGGCTACACCTTC. It yields the protein CASSEGVQGHGYTF. The chain has TRBV25-1 and TRBJ1-2, with D possibly matching TRBD1 (6 bases). The CDR3 spans 14 residues. Deletions cut 2 bases from V and 6 bases from J, with 13 bases between. Germline V gene data show CDR1 as MGHDK and CDR2 as SYGVNS.

The chain employs TRBV4-2 and TRBJ2-7; weak D call: TRBD2 (7 bases). With 4 bases removed from V and 0 bases from J, the gap between germline ends came to 13 bases. The CDR3 is 15 amino acids. CDR1 is LGHNA, CDR2 YNFKEQ, per germline. The CDR3 loop is CASSLGGASSYEQYF. CDR3 DNA: TGTGCCAGCAGCCTAGGGGGGGCTAGCTCCTACGAGCAGTACTTC.

The gene calls are TRBV7-8 and TRBJ2-2; 12 positions match TRBD1. The V and J ends lost 5 bases and 5 bases, in that order; junction bases with no gene match: 6. Germline CDR1 reads SGHVS; CDR2 reads FQNEAQ. The CDR3 sequence is 16 residues long. The CDR3 sequence: CASSPRDRGQTGELFF. In DNA form, the CDR3 reads TGTGCCAGCAGCCCGCGGGACAGGGGGCAAACCGGGGAGCTGTTTTTT.

CDR3: CASSLYGGTVGANVLTF. The CDR3 DNA reads TGTGCCAGCAGCTTATATGGCGGGACGGTTGGGGCCAACGTCCTGACTTTC. The chain employs TRBV7-6 and TRBJ2-6; possible D gene TRBD2, 6 bases. The V end was cut by 2 bases, the J end by 3 bases, with 14 bases between. This CDR3 comprises 17 residues. Germline V gene data show CDR1 as SGHVS and CDR2 as FNYEAQ.

This chain connects TRBV7-8 to TRBJ2-7; 10 bases are shared with TRBD1. This CDR3 has 15 residues. In germline, CDR1 is SGHVS, CDR2 FQNEAQ. The V segment lost 1 base and the J segment 2 bases; nucleotides outside the gene matches: 2. CDR3 bases: TGTGCCAGCAGCTTAGGGACAGGGGGTGCCTACGAGCAGTACGTC. Translation gives CASSLGTGGAYEQYV.

This chain connects TRBV5-1 to TRBJ2-7; 10 bases align to TRBD1. J was trimmed by 2 bases and V by 6 bases; bases with no gene match: 14. Germline loops: CDR1 SGHRS, CDR2 YFSETQ. CDR3 length equals 17 residues. CDR3 protein: CASTYSGGTGDPYEQYF. As DNA, the CDR3 is TGCGCCAGCACATACTCTGGGGGGACAGGGGACCCCTACGAGCAGTACTTC.

The chain uses TRBV5-1 and TRBJ2-7; D remains ambiguous. V lost 1 base, J lost 0 bases, and 14 bases lay in between. This CDR3 contains 16 residues. Germline CDR1 and CDR2: SGHRS and YFSETQ. The CDR3 DNA reads TGCGCCAGCAGCTTGCCTTACCTCATTAGCTCCTACGAGCAGTACGTC. This translates into CASSLPYLISSYEQYV.

The chain carries TRBV18 and TRBJ2-7; TRBD2 matches at 9 bases. Germline CDR1 reads KGHSH; CDR2 reads LQKENI. This CDR3 spans 14 amino acids. V was clipped by 3 bases and J by 6 bases; unmatched bases: 6. The CDR3 reads CASSPQTSGGEQYF. For the CDR3, the DNA is TGTGCCAGCTCACCCCAGACTAGCGGAGGCGAGCAGTACTTC. The complete variable domain, with remaining parts taken from reference TRBV18 and TRBJ2-7, reads NAGVMQNPRHLVRRRGQEARLRCSPMKGHSHVYWYRQLPEEGLKFMVYLQKENIIDESGMPKERFSAEFPKEGPSILRIQQVVRGDSAAYFCASSPQTSGGEQYFGPGTRLTVT.

The count of this clone is one. The chain's CDR3 is CASSPPSGGSTDTQYF. DNA for the CDR3: TGTGCCAGCTCACCACCGAGCGGGGGTAGCACAGATACGCAGTATTTT. The chain joins TRBV18 to TRBJ2-3, with 8 bases aligning to TRBD2. Germline trimming cut 0 bases from V and 0 bases from J; bases unmatched to any gene: 2. There are 16 residues in the CDR3. Germline lookup yields CDR1 KGHSH and CDR2 LQKENI.

This clone was seen only a few times. The chain is built from TRBV5-5 and TRBJ2-7; the D is unclear. The CDR3 runs to 14 residues. Germline loops: CDR1 SGHKS, CDR2 YYEKEE (reference sequence). The V and J ends lost 5 bases and 2 bases respectively, with 14 bases between them. CDR3 sequence: CASSKLSVTYEQYV. The CDR3 region has the DNA TGTGCCAGCAGTAAGTTAAGCGTAACCTACGAGCAGTACGTC.

The V gene is TRBV2, the J gene TRBJ2-5; no definite D call. V was shortened by 2 bases and J by 5 bases, with 18 bases between the two germline ends. Germline lookup yields CDR1 SNHLY and CDR2 FYNNEI. The CDR3 length is 16 residues. This CDR3 reads CASSELISSASETQYF. The CDR3 DNA reads TGTGCCAGCAGTGAACTTATTAGCAGCGCGTCGGAGACCCAGTACTTC.

The sample holds many counts of this clone. Additional DNA sequences in this sample encode the identical CDR3. This chain links TRBV19 with TRBJ1-5; D remains unclear. CDR3 length: 14 amino acids. The germline V gene has CDR1 LNHDA and CDR2 SQIVND (reference sequence). V was cut by 9 bases and J by 2 bases, with 14 bases left in between. The CDR3 protein is CASAGTGGNQPQHF. In DNA, the CDR3 is TGTGCCAGCGCGGGAACGGGTGGCAATCAGCCCCAGCATTTT. Supplemented by reference TRBV19 and TRBJ1-5, the full variable domain reads DGGITQSPKYLFRKEGQNVTLSCEQNLNHDAMYWYRQDPGQGLRLIYYSQIVNDFQKGDIAEGYSVSREKKESFPLTVTSAQKNPTAFYLCASAGTGGNQPQHFGDGTRLSIL.

V is TRBV19 and J is TRBJ2-1, with D possibly TRBD1 on 5 matching bases. CDR3 length: 15 residues. Germline V gene lookup returns CDR1 LNHDA and CDR2 SQIVND (reference sequence). Trimming pared 7 bases from V and 0 bases from J, leaving 13 bases between. CDR3 protein: CASTPVGHSYNEQFF. CDR3 DNA sequence: TGTGCCAGTACCCCCGTCGGACACTCCTACAATGAGCAGTTCTTC.

This clone was detected once. This chain links TRBV7-2 with TRBJ2-3, with D possibly TRBD1 on 5 matching bases. Deletions cut 1 base from V and 0 bases from J, with 8 bases between. CDR1 and CDR2 from the germline V gene are SGHTA and FQGNSA. This CDR3 has 15 amino acids. As DNA, the CDR3 is TGTGCCAGCAGCTTAGTTCACAGGAGCACAGATACGCAGTATTTT. It encodes CASSLVHRSTDTQYF.

The chain joins TRBV5-1 to TRBJ1-2; 9 bases match TRBD1. V dropped 0 bases and J dropped 6; count of bases not matched to a gene: 0. The CDR3 is 13 residues long. Germline V gene sequence: CDR1 SGHRS, CDR2 YFSETQ. Here the CDR3 reads CASSLGQGDGYTF. CDR3 bases: TGCGCCAGCAGCTTGGGACAGGGGGATGGCTACACCTTC.

The V gene is TRBV18, the J gene TRBJ1-1, with 7 bases aligning to TRBD1. The germline V gene has CDR1 KGHSH and CDR2 LQKENI. This CDR3 is 13 amino acids long. V lost 8 bases to trimming and J lost 1 base; unmatched junction nucleotides: 4. CDR3 bases: TGTGCCAGCGAGGGGGCGACGAACACTGAAGCTTTCTTT. Its protein is CASEGATNTEAFF.

The V and J genes are TRBV21-1 and TRBJ2-3; whether TRBD2, the table's D call, matches the DNA was not checked. TRBV21-1 is given as a pseudogene. The CDR3 is 16 amino acids. The CDR3: CASSKGTSDPTDTQYF. In nucleotides, the CDR3 is TGTGCCAGCAGCAAAGGGACTAGCGACCCCACAGATACGCAGTATTTT.

This sequence joins TRBV19 and TRBJ1-5, with 9 bases matching TRBD1. The junction had 7 bases not matched to a gene; V was cut back by 7 bases and J by 3 bases. CDR1 is LNHDA, CDR2 SQIVND, per germline (reference sequence). There are 15 residues in the CDR3. The CDR3 spells CASISRDRDNQPQHF. The CDR3 nucleotides are TGTGCCAGTATCTCCCGGGACAGGGACAATCAGCCCCAGCATTTT.